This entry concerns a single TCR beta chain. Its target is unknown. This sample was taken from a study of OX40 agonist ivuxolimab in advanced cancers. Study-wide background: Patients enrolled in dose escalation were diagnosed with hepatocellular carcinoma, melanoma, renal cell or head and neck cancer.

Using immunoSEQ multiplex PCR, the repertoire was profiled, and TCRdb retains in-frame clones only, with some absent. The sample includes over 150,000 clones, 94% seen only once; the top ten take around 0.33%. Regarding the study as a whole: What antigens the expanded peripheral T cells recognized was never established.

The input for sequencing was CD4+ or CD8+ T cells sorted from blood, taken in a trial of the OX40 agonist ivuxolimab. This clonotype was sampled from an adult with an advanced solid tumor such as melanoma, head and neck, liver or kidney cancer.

The DNA for the CDR3 is TGTGCCAGCAGCCAAGGCCGGAGCAAACAAGAGACCCAGTACTTC. Translation: CASSQGRSKQETQYF. The rearrangement uses TRBV4-2 and TRBJ2-5, with no clear D. Germline loops: CDR1 LGHNA, CDR2 YNFKEQ. The CDR3 contains 15 residues. V lost 1 base to trimming and J lost 2 bases, with 11 bases between them.